This TCR beta chain comes out of a study of cytomegalovirus exposure and HLA in healthy donors. Study-wide context: Previous work identified roughly 120 million unique TCR beta sequences from roughly 180 million T cells. Study results and limitations: An assumption of roughly uniform sequencing depth across donors underlay the presence/absence analyses. Later genetic work tied a missense DCLRE1C variant to beta-chain V and J trimming.

Among the donors, all were healthy bone marrow donors. Vbeta (60) and Jbeta (13) primers were used in the PCR. Clones were sequenced by immunoSEQ multiplex PCR, and TCRdb holds only the in-frame ones, with some missing. Among fewer than 95,000 clones listed, around 80% were seen once. V dropped 6 bases and J dropped 1 base, with 12 bases sitting between them. This CDR3 has 13 amino acids. From germline, CDR1 is SQVTM and CDR2 ANQGSEA. For this clone: Its target is unknown.

The TCR sequence derives from a young man in good health and CMV-seronegative. Material: PBMCs. The chain is built from TRBV29-1 and TRBJ1-1; perhaps TRBD1 as D (6 bases). CDR3: CSVRQGPNTEAFF. The CDR3, as DNA: TGCAGCGTAAGGCAGGGGCCGAACACTGAAGCTTTCTTT.